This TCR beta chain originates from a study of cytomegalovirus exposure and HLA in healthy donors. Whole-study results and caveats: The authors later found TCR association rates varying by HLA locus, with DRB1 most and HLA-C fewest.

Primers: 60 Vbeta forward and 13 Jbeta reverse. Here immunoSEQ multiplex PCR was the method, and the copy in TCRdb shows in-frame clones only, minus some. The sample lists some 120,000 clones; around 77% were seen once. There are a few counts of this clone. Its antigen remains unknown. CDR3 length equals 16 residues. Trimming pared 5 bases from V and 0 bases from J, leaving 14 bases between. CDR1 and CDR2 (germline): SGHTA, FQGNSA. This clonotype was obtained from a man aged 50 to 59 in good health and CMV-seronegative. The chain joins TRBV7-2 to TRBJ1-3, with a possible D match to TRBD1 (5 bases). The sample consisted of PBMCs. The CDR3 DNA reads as TGTGCCAGCAGCCTGACAGCCCCTTACTCTGGAAACACCATATATTTT. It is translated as CASSLTAPYSGNTIYF.